What follows are 26 T cell receptor beta chains derived from one specimen sequenced in a study of T-cell reconstitution after alpha-beta-depleted transplantation in children. Unique molecular identifiers were incorporated during preparation of the TCRbeta library. TCRdb re-analysed the PCR reads in MiXCR, keeping a single row per CDR3 protein. The table records 600,000 to 700,000 distinct CDR3 sequences, 16% of them present only once. This material consisted of PBMCs from the stem cell graft donor, taken from the stem cell graft. The source is a human donor who donated a stem cell graft to a child with acute myeloid leukemia.

The V and J genes are TRBV12-3 or TRBV12-4 and TRBJ2-2; D might be TRBD1 or TRBD2, each matching 5 bases. V was shortened by 3 bases and J by 1 base, with 9 bases between the two germline ends. The CDR3 totals 15 residues. The CDR3 sequence: CASSFEGKNTGELFF. CDR3 coding DNA: TGTGCCAGCAGTTTCGAGGGGAAGAACACCGGGGAGCTGTTTTTT.

The rearrangement links TRBV7-2 to TRBJ2-1; 8 bases are a match to TRBD1. The CDR3 extends over 17 amino acids. J gave up 3 bases and V 5 bases, and 12 bases lay outside the gene matches. Germline CDR1 SGHTA, CDR2 FQGNSA. CDR3 nucleotide sequence: TGTGCCAGCAGCATCCCTCAGGGGGCTCTCCGCTACAATGAGCAGTTCTTC. Translating gives CASSIPQGALRYNEQFF.

This clonotype showed up just a few times. V is TRBV18 and J is TRBJ2-1; 11 nucleotides line up with TRBD1. The junction had 7 bases not matched to a gene; V was cut back by 2 bases and J by 7 bases. The CDR3 has 16 amino acids. Per the germline V gene, CDR1 is KGHSH and CDR2 is LQKENI. CDR3 in amino acids: CASSPSGQGAGNEQFF. The DNA for the CDR3 is TGTGCCAGCTCACCATCTGGACAGGGGGCCGGGAATGAGCAGTTCTTC.

This clonotype was counted at least ten times. The V gene is TRBV5-5, the J gene TRBJ2-3; 11 bases line up with TRBD2. The CDR3 has 17 amino acids. The trim removed 1 base at V and 2 bases at J, leaving 6 bases unmatched. The germline CDR1 and CDR2 sequences are SGHKS and YYEKEE (reference sequence). CDR3: CASSLLAGGRDTDTQYF. In nucleotides, the CDR3 is TGTGCCAGCAGCTTGTTAGCGGGGGGGCGCGACACAGATACGCAGTATTTT.

This clonotype was recorded at least ten times. This sequence joins TRBV4-3 and TRBJ2-1; D tentatively fits TRBD1 or TRBD2 (6 bases each). Trimming left V 0 bases short and J 9 bases short, with 12 bases between. CDR3 length: 14 residues. Germline-derived CDR1 and CDR2 are LGHNA and YSLEER. The CDR3 spells CASSQDDGGAEQFF. As DNA, the CDR3 is TGCGCCAGCAGCCAAGACGACGGGGGCGCTGAGCAGTTCTTC.

This clonotype was counted between two and nine times. J is TRBJ2-3 and V is TRBV18; D tentatively reads TRBD1 or TRBD2 (5 bases each). CDR3 length: 17 amino acids. V dropped 3 bases and J dropped 0 bases, with 16 bases sitting between them. Per the germline V gene, CDR1 is KGHSH and CDR2 is LQKENI. For the CDR3, the DNA is TGTGCCAGCTCACCTTTCTCAGGGACCGCTAGCACAGATACGCAGTATTTT. The encoded protein is CASSPFSGTASTDTQYF.

This clonotype was counted only a few times. V usage is TRBV20-1 and J usage is TRBJ1-2; D is perhaps TRBD1 (5 bases). The CDR3 has 14 amino acids. CDR1 and CDR2 from the germline V gene are DFQATT and SNEGSKA (reference sequence). Trimming removed 1 base from V and 8 bases from J, with 17 bases in between. As DNA, the CDR3 is TGCAGTGCTAGAGTGGGAAACATGGGGGGAGGCTACACCTTC. Residues: CSARVGNMGGGYTF.

This clonotype was seen at least ten times. This sequence joins TRBV20-1 and TRBJ1-6; D call uncertain. V lost 3 bases, J lost 5 bases, and 23 bases lay in between. CDR1 and CDR2 (germline): DFQATT, SNEGSKA (reference sequence). This CDR3 region has 18 residues. The DNA for the CDR3 is TGCAGTGCTAGGAAAACCAACGGAGGGCAGGCGAATAATTCACCCCTCCACTTT. It yields the protein CSARKTNGGQANNSPLHF.

This clonotype came up many times. The rearrangement joins TRBV20-1 to TRBJ2-2; 10 bases are a match to TRBD1. CDR1 DFQATT and CDR2 SNEGSKA come from the germline V gene (reference sequence). The V and J ends lost 3 bases and 6 bases, in that order; junction bases with no gene match: 7. This CDR3 has 15 amino acids. In DNA form, the CDR3 reads TGCAGTGCTAGGAGGAGAGACAGGGGGCCCGGGGAGCTGTTTTTT. Its protein is CSARRRDRGPGELFF.

In its sample, this clonotype was seen many times. This rearrangement joins TRBV10-3 to TRBJ2-7, with D unresolved. V lost 6 bases and J 3 bases, leaving 6 bases between the germline ends. CDR3 length: 11 amino acids. CDR1 and CDR2 from the germline V gene are ENHRY and SYGVKD. In DNA form, the CDR3 reads TGTGCCATCAGCAACAGCTACGAGCAGTACGTC. Amino acid sequence: CAISNSYEQYV.

CDR3 DNA: TGTGCCAGCAGCCCAGGGTGGTGGAGCGACACCATATATTTT. Protein product: CASSPGWWSDTIYF. This sequence joins TRBV7-8 and TRBJ1-3; a weak D match, TRBD1 (5 bases). Germline-derived CDR1 and CDR2 are SGHVS and FQNEAQ. This CDR3 comprises 14 residues. Deletions cut 5 bases from V and 8 bases from J, with 16 bases between.

This clonotype was counted many times. One end of the junction varies from germline; a read error may be responsible. This rearrangement joins TRBV29-1 to TRBJ1-1; D ambiguous. The V gene's germline CDR1 is SQVTM and CDR2 ANQGSEA. The CDR3 covers 14 residues. CDR3 DNA: TGCAGCGTGGAAGCGGGCCACGTGAACACTGAAGCTTTCTTT. Translating it yields CSVEAGHVNTEAFF.

This clonotype was observed many times. The chain links TRBV20-1 to TRBJ2-3; D is perhaps TRBD1 or TRBD2 (5 bases each). This CDR3 has 13 residues. CDR1 and CDR2 (germline): DFQATT, SNEGSKA (reference sequence). Trimming removed 3 bases at V and 4 bases at J, with 11 bases between. The CDR3 DNA reads as TGCAGTGCTAGCCGGGACGGCCCAGATACGCAGTATTTT. Encoded protein: CSASRDGPDTQYF.

This clonotype was counted ten times or more. This chain links TRBV12-3 or TRBV12-4 with TRBJ1-1; perhaps TRBD1 as D (5 bases). V was pared by 4 bases and J by 6 bases, with 9 bases between. CDR3 length: 12 amino acids. The CDR3 loop reads CASSYGGSEAFF. The CDR3 DNA is TGTGCCAGCAGTTATGGGGGGTCTGAAGCTTTCTTT.

This clonotype was seen ten or more times. V usage is TRBV20-1 and J usage is TRBJ2-5; the D gene is possibly TRBD2 (6 bases). Trimming took off 3 bases at V and 4 bases at J, with 9 bases between the two ends. The CDR3 loop spans 12 amino acids. Germline V gives CDR1 DFQATT, CDR2 SNEGSKA (reference sequence). Here the CDR3 reads CSASGRGETQYF. The CDR3 DNA is TGCAGTGCTAGTGGGCGGGGAGAGACCCAGTACTTC.

V and J are TRBV5-1 and TRBJ1-3, with TRBD1 identical over 8 bases. The germline CDR1 and CDR2 sequences are SGHRS and YFSETQ. V was clipped by 0 bases and J by 0 bases; unmatched bases: 8. The CDR3 is 18 amino acids. CDR3 amino acids: CASSLEGQAPYSGNTIYF. In nucleotides, the CDR3 is TGCGCCAGCAGCTTGGAGGGACAGGCCCCCTACTCTGGAAACACCATATATTTT.

This chain connects TRBV11-3 to TRBJ1-4; tentatively, D is TRBD1 (5 bases). The V gene lost 5 bases and the J gene lost 3 bases, with 13 bases spanning the gap. The CDR3 has 15 amino acids. Germline loops: CDR1 SGHNT, CDR2 YENEEA. The CDR3 loop reads CASSRPGGANEKLFF. The CDR3 nucleotides are TGTGCCAGCAGCCGGCCCGGGGGGGCTAATGAAAAACTGTTTTTT.

The rearrangement links TRBV20-1 to TRBJ2-2, with D perhaps TRBD2 (6 bases). The CDR3 runs 14 residues. Trimming cost V 6 bases and J 4 bases, with 15 bases left between them. Germline V gene lookup returns CDR1 DFQATT and CDR2 SNEGSKA (reference sequence). The CDR3 DNA reads as TGCAGTGCAAGACCGGGGGACTCCACCGGGGAGCTGTTTTTT. It encodes CSARPGDSTGELFF.

There are many counts of this clonotype. The genes are TRBV7-2 and TRBJ2-5; D gene unclear. The CDR3 is 14 residues long. Germline V gene sequence: CDR1 SGHTA, CDR2 FQGNSA. V was clipped by 2 bases and J by 3 bases, with 10 bases between them. The DNA of the CDR3 is TGTGCCAGCAGCTTACTCGGGCGTAAAGAGACCCAGTACTTC. It translates to CASSLLGRKETQYF.

This clonotype has a count of ten or more. The chain has TRBV20-1 and TRBJ2-1, with 9 bases matching TRBD1. The CDR3 is made up of 17 amino acids. Germline V gives CDR1 DFQATT, CDR2 SNEGSKA (reference sequence). V dropped 6 bases and J dropped 0; count of bases not matched to a gene: 12. CDR3 sequence: CSAVPGQGMGSYNEQFF. The CDR3 region has the DNA TGCAGTGCGGTCCCGGGACAGGGAATGGGCTCCTACAATGAGCAGTTCTTC.

The gene calls are TRBV15 and TRBJ1-1; no clear D. The CDR3 totals 15 residues. Germline V gives CDR1 LNHNV, CDR2 YYDKDF (reference sequence). Trimming took off 0 bases at V and 7 bases at J, with 15 bases between the two ends. Here the CDR3 reads CATSRDSTRTGEAFF. CDR3 in DNA: TGTGCCACCAGCAGAGATTCCACCAGAACGGGTGAAGCTTTCTTT. The full variable domain, in which reference TRBV15 and TRBJ1-1 provide the parts outside the CDR3, is DAMVIQNPRYQVTQFGKPVTLSCSQTLNHNVMYWYQQKSSQAPKLLFHYYDKDFNNEADTPDNFQSRRPNTSFCFLDIRSPGLGDTAMYLCATSRDSTRTGEAFFGQGTRLTVV.

This clonotype was seen ten or more times. The chain links TRBV20-1 to TRBJ2-7, with 7 nucleotides matching TRBD2. CDR3 length equals 15 residues. CDR1 DFQATT and CDR2 SNEGSKA come from the germline V gene (reference sequence). V shed 1 base, J shed 4 bases, and the junction held 10 bases outside the gene matches. CDR3 coding DNA: TGCAGTGCTAGAGTGCCTAGCTCGGGGGGTTACGAGCAGTACTTC. This translates into CSARVPSSGGYEQYF.

A few counts support this clonotype. This chain joins TRBV20-1 and TRBJ2-4, with 9 bases aligning to TRBD2. The CDR3 spans 13 residues. CDR1 and CDR2 (germline): DFQATT, SNEGSKA (reference sequence). V shed 2 bases and J 5 bases; nucleotides not matched to a gene: 1. CDR3 in amino acids: CSARPSGENIQYF. The CDR3 DNA reads TGCAGTGCTAGACCTAGCGGGGAAAACATTCAGTACTTC.

This chain joins TRBV24-1 and TRBJ2-1; 7 bases align to TRBD1. V shed 4 bases, J shed 8 bases, and the junction held 16 bases outside the gene matches. Germline V gene sequence: CDR1 KGHDR, CDR2 SFDVKD. This CDR3 is 17 amino acids long. The CDR3 region has the DNA TGTGCCACCAGTGACTCTCCGCCAATGACAGGGCGTGATGAGCAGTTCTTC. Translated, it gives CATSDSPPMTGRDEQFF.

This clonotype was observed at least ten times. The genes are TRBV7-2 and TRBJ1-2, with TRBD1 as a possible D gene (6 bases). The length of the CDR3 is 15 residues. V was trimmed by 0 bases and J by 6 bases, leaving 14 bases between them. Germline lookup yields CDR1 SGHTA and CDR2 FQGNSA. CDR3: CASSLASGQQHGYTF. The CDR3, as DNA: TGTGCCAGCAGCTTAGCTTCAGGACAGCAACATGGCTACACCTTC.

This clonotype was seen ten or more times. V usage is TRBV9 and J usage is TRBJ2-2; 7 nucleotides line up with TRBD1. The CDR3 spans 17 residues. Germline V lookup: CDR1 SGDLS, CDR2 YYNGEE. The V and J ends lost 0 bases and 2 bases, in that order; junction bases with no gene match: 7. The CDR3, as DNA: TGTGCCAGCAGCGTAGCAAGTCAGGGGGTTAACACCGGGGAGCTGTTTTTT. It is translated as CASSVASQGVNTGELFF.